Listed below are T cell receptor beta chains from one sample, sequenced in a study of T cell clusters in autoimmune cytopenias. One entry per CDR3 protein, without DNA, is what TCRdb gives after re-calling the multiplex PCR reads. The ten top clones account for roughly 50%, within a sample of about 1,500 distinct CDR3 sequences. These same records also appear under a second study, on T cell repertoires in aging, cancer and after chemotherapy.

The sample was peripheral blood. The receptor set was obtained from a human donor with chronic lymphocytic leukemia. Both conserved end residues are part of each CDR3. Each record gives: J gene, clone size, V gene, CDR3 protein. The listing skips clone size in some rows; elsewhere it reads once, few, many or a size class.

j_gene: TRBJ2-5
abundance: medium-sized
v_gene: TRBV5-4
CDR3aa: CASSRPTSGRATETQYF

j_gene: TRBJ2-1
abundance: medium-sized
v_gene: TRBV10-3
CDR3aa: CAISEGSSYNEQFF

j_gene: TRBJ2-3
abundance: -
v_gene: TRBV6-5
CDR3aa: CASSPDRGADTEYF

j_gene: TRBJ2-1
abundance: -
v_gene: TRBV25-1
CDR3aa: CASSDAGGPNEQFF

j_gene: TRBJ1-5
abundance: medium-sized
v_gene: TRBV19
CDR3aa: CASSIGTRNQPQHF

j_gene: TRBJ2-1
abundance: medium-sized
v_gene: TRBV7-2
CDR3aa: CASSLAVGGIYNEQFF

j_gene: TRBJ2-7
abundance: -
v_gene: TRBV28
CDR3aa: CASSLPLGASSEQYF

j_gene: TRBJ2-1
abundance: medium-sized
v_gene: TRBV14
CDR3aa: CASSQSGLAFYNEQFF

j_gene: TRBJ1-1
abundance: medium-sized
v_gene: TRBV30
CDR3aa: CAWGTSENTEAFF

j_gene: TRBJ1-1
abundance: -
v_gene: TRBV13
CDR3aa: CASSLNRGQGYTNTEAFF

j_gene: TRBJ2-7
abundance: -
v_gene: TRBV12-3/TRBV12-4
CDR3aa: CASSFLLNRAGGPGEQYF

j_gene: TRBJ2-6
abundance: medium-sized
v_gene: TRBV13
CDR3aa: CATRISGANVLTF

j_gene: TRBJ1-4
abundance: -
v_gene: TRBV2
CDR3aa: CASSRQGAREKLFF

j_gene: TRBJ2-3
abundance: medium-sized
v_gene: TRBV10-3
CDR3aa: CAISESGIDTQYF

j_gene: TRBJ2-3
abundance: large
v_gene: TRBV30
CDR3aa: CAWSSSTGFTDTQYF

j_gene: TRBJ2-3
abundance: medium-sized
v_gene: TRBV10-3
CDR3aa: CAISGETGDTTQYF

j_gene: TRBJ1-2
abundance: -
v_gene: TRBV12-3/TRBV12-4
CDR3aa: CASSRALAYGYTF

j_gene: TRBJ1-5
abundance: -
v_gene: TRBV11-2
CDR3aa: CASSLAGRAQHF

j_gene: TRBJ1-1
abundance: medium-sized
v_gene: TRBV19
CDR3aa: CATSGRPNTEAFF

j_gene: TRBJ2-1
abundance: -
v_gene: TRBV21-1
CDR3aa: CASSTATSGRNEQFF

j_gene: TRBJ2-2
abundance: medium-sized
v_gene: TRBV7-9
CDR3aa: CASSQRLAGTGELFF

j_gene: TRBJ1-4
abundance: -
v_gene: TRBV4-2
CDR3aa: CASSQGSRVGEKLFF

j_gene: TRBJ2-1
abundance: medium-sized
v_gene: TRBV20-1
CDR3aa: CSAPGGASGSREQFF

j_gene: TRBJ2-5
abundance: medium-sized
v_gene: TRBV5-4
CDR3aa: CASSLETKGTQYF

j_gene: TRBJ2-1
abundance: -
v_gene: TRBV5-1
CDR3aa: CASSFGQGAFEQFF

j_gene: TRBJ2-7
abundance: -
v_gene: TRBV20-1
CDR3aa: CSARLTGDPSYEQYF

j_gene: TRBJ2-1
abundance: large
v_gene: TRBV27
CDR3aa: CASSLMGPVSSYNEQFF

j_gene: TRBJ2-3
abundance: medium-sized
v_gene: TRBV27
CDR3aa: CASSSSGLAGGHTQYF

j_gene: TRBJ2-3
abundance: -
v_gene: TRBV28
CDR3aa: CAGGWGEITDTQYF

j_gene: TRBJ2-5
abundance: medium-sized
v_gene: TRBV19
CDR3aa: CASSTLTGKQETQYF

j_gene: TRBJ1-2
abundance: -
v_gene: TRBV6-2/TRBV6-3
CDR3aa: CASRGPGKFYGYTF

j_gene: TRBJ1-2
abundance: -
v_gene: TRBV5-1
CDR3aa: CASSAQGRGQYF

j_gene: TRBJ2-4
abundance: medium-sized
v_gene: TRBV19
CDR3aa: CASQHGSAKNIQYF

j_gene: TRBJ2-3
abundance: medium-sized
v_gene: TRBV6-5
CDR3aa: CASSPIKGLAGVANTQYF

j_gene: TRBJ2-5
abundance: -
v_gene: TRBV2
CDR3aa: CASSIAGVRETQYF

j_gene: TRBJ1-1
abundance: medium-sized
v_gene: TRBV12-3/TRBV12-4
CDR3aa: CASRHGQGTEAFF

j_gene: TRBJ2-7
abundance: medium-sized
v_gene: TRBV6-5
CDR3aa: CASSYSSGLVNEQYF

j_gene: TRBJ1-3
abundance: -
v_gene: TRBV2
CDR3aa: CASHFQGLSGNTIYF

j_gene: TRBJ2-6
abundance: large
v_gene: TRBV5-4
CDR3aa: CASSSGQPGANVLTF

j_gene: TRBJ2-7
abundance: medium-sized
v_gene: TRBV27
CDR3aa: CASSLGPAYEQYF

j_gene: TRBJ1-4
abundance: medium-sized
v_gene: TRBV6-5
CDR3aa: CASSFFAGQGYEKLFF